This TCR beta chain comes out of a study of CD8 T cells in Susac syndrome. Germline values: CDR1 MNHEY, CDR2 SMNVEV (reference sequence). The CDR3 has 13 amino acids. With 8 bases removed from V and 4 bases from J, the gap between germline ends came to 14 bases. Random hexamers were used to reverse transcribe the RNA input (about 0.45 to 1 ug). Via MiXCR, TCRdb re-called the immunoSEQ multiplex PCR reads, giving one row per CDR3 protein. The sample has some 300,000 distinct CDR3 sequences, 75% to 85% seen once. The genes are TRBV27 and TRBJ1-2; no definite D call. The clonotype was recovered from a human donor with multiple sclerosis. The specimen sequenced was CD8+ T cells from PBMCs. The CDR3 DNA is TGTGCCAGCGTCGGTCCTCCAGCCTATGGCTACACCTTC. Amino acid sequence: CASVGPPAYGYTF.